Listed below are T cell receptor beta chains from one sample, sequenced in a study of shared clonotypes between healthy human individuals. Sequencing used immunoSEQ multiplex PCR; TCRdb keeps in-frame clones, though not all of them. The sample records millions of clones, around 96% being singletons. The specimen was naive CD8+ T cells sorted from blood. Receptors originate from a young man in good health. The CDR3 runs from the conserved cysteine through the conserved F or W. The order of the fields is V gene, CDR3 protein.

TRBV6-5 | CASKGDDTDTQYF
TRBV28 | CASSWDLLAGVTSTDTQYF
TRBV6-5 | CASSYSEGTDEQYF
TRBV2 | CASSEGQLNEKLFF
TRBV6-6 | CASSRGLAGDWETQYF
TRBV9 | CASSVAGLAFDIQYF
TRBV2 | CASCTSGSEQFF
TRBV25-1 | CASSDRVPYEQYF
TRBV9 | CASSLGLMDQPQHF
TRBV12-5 | CASGLAGPGGETQYF